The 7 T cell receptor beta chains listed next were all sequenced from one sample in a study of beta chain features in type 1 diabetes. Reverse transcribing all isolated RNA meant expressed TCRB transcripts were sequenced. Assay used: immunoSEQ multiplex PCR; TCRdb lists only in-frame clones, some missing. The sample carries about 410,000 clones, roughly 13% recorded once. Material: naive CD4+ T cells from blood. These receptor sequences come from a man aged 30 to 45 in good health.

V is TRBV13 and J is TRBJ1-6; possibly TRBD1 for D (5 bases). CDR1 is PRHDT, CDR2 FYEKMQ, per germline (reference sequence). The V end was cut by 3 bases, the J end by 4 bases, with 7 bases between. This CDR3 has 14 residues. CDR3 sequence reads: CASSFDRYNSPLHF. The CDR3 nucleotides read TGTGCCAGCAGCTTCGACAGATATAATTCACCCCTCCACTTT.

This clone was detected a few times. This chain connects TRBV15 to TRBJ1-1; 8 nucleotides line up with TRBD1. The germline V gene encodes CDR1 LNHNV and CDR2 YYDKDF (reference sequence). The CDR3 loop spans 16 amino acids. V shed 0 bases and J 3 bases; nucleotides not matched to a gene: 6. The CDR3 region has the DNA TGTGCCACCAGCAGAGACCAGGGGGCTCTAGACACTGAAGCTTTCTTT. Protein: CATSRDQGALDTEAFF.

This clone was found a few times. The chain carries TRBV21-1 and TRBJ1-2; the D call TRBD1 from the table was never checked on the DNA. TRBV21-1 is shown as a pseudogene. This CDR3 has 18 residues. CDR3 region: CASTTISRTGRANYGYTF. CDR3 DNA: TGTGCCAGCACTACCATCAGTCGGACAGGGAGAGCTAACTATGGCTACACCTTC.

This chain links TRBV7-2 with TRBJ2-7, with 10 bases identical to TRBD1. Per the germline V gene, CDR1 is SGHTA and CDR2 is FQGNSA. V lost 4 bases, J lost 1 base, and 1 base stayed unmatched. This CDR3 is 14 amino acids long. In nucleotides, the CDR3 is TGTGCCAGCAGCTGGACAGGGGGTTCCTACGAGCAGTACGTC. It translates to CASSWTGGSYEQYV.

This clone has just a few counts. Here the CDR3 DNA reads TGCAGCGTTGAAGACCGGACAGAATCCGCAGGGCAGTACTTC. This sequence encodes CSVEDRTESAGQYF. This chain joins TRBV29-1 and TRBJ2-7, with D possibly being TRBD1 (6 bases). From germline, CDR1 is SQVTM and CDR2 ANQGSEA. The ends were cut back, 0 bases at V and 9 bases at J, with 18 bases in the middle. This CDR3 region has 14 residues.

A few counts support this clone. CDR3 loop: CASSLRVSSETQYF. The DNA for the CDR3 is TGTGCCAGCAGCTTAAGGGTTAGTTCGGAGACCCAGTACTTC. This chain connects TRBV11-2 to TRBJ2-5; D gene uncertain. The CDR3 is 14 residues long. Trimming shortened V by 2 bases and J by 5 bases, and 12 bases separated the two germline ends. In germline, CDR1 is SGHAT, CDR2 FQNNGV.

Written as DNA, the CDR3 is TGTGCCAGCACCCATAAAGAGACCCAGTACTTC. This encodes CASTHKETQYF. The chain combines TRBV2 with TRBJ2-5; D not resolved. The germline V gene has CDR1 SNHLY and CDR2 FYNNEI. This CDR3 has 11 amino acids. Trimming took 7 bases from V and 3 from J, leaving 6 bases between them. The whole variable domain, remainder taken from reference TRBV2 and TRBJ2-5, is EPEVTQTPSHQVTQMGQEVILRCVPISNHLYFYWYRQILGQKVEFLVSFYNNEISEKSEIFDDQFSVERPDGSNFTLKIRSTKLEDSAMYFCASTHKETQYFGPGTRLLVL.